Listed here are 23 T cell receptor beta chains from one sample, sequenced in a study of blood T cell repertoires in COVID-19. The data were produced by immunoSEQ multiplex PCR, yet TCRdb's version contains in-frame clones alone and is incomplete. The sample has a few hundred thousand clones, less than 90% seen once. The specimen sequenced was peripheral blood. Receptors originate from a man aged 55 to 70 who had recovered from COVID-19.

The chain uses TRBV30 and TRBJ2-2; unclear D gene. The CDR3 covers 14 residues. Germline lookup yields CDR1 GTSNPN and CDR2 SVGIG (reference sequence). V shed 0 bases and J shed 2 bases, with 7 bases lying between them. The CDR3 bases are TGTGCCTGGAGTGTACGAGCTAACACCGGGGAGCTGTTTTTT. This translates into CAWSVRANTGELFF.

The chain joins TRBV10-2 to TRBJ2-3; TRBD2 matches 13 bases. The CDR3 totals 18 residues. The V gene end was trimmed by 0 bases and the J gene end by 2 bases; junction bases not matched to a gene: 5. Germline V lookup: CDR1 WSHSY, CDR2 SAAADI. CDR3 sequence: CASSESKLAGGITDTQYF. The CDR3 DNA reads as TGCGCCAGCAGTGAGTCGAAACTAGCGGGGGGGATCACAGATACGCAGTATTTT.

The genes are TRBV5-1 and TRBJ2-1; 7 bases agree with TRBD2. Germline CDR1 is SGHRS and CDR2 is YFSETQ. The junction had 8 bases not matched to a gene; V was cut back by 0 bases and J by 8 bases. The CDR3 consists of 15 residues. The CDR3 nucleotides read TGCGCCAGCAGCTTGGGAGCGGGACTTTTCCATGAGCAGTTCTTC. Its protein product is CASSLGAGLFHEQFF.

This chain connects TRBV7-9 to TRBJ1-4; tentative D call: TRBD1 (5 bases). CDR1 is SEHNR and CDR2 is FQNEAQ in the germline V gene (reference sequence). The ends were cut back, 2 bases at V and 7 bases at J, with 8 bases in the middle. This CDR3 contains 13 residues. The CDR3 spells CASSLPGIEKLFF. The CDR3 DNA sequence: TGTGCCAGCAGCTTACCAGGGATTGAAAAACTGTTTTTT. Supplemented by reference TRBV7-9 and TRBJ1-4, the full variable domain reads DTGVSQNPRHKITKRGQNVTFRCDPISEHNRLYWYRQTLGQGPEFLTYFQNEAQLEKSRLLSDRFSAERPKGSFSTLEIQRTEQGDSAMYLCASSLPGIEKLFFGSGTQLSVL.

V is TRBV5-1 and J is TRBJ2-7; 10 bases match TRBD2. The CDR3 covers 14 residues. Germline V gives CDR1 SGHRS, CDR2 YFSETQ. V trimming: 4 bases; J trimming: 3 bases; junction bases outside the gene matches: 4. Written as DNA, the CDR3 is TGCGCCAGCAGCCCTAGCGGGGGTGGCTACGAGCAGTACTTC. It encodes CASSPSGGGYEQYF. Full variable domain (missing parts from reference TRBV5-1 and TRBJ2-7): KAGVTQTPRYLIKTRGQQVTLSCSPISGHRSVSWYQQTPGQGLQFLFEYFSETQRNKGNFPGRFSGRQFSNSRSEMNVSTLELGDSALYLCASSPSGGGYEQYFGPGTRLTVT.

The chain is built from TRBV27 and TRBJ1-1; the match to TRBD1 covers 8 bases. The CDR3 is made up of 20 amino acids. V lost 6 bases and J lost 0; bases outside the gene matches: 21. The V gene's germline CDR1 is MNHEY and CDR2 SMNVEV (reference sequence). The CDR3 DNA sequence: TGTGCCAGCAGGAGGAGCGGGCAGGGGGCGCGGAGGGATATGAACACTGAAGCTTTCTTT. Translating gives CASRRSGQGARRDMNTEAFF.

The rearrangement uses TRBV1 and TRBJ2-7; TRBD2 was called by the table and not checked on the DNA. TRBV1 is listed as a pseudogene. The CDR3 spans 19 residues. CDR3 in amino acids: CTSRSSPSRDPYCPCEQYF. DNA for the CDR3: TGCACCAGCAGGTCCTCCCCCTCTCGGGATCCCTACTGTCCTTGCGAGCAGTACTTC.

This clone was seen more than once but under ten times. The chain recombines TRBV11-2 with TRBJ2-2, with 7 positions matching TRBD2. With V trimmed by 2 bases and J by 4 bases, 7 bases remained unmatched. Germline lookup yields CDR1 SGHAT and CDR2 FQNNGV. The CDR3 spans 16 residues. The CDR3 DNA reads as TGTGCCAGCAGCTTAACGTCTGCGGGAGTCACCGGGGAGCTGTTTTTT. This gives the protein CASSLTSAGVTGELFF.

J is TRBJ1-5 and V is TRBV27; 8 positions match TRBD1. The CDR3 spans 14 residues. Trimming removed 3 bases from V and 2 bases from J; junction bases left unmatched: 0. From germline, CDR1 is MNHEY and CDR2 SMNVEV (reference sequence). In DNA, the CDR3 is TGTGCCAGCAGTTTCAGGGGGCGCAATCAGCCCCAGCATTTT. Its translation is CASSFRGRNQPQHF.

The V gene is TRBV3-1 (or the pseudogene TRBV3-2), the J gene TRBJ2-3, with 7 bases matching TRBD1. The CDR3 sequence is 15 residues long. CDR1 and CDR2 (germline): LGHDT, YNNKEL (reference sequence). With 1 base clipped from V and 14 bases from J, the junction kept 15 bases outside the gene matches. CDR3 bases: TGTGCCAGCAGCCAAGGCGCCGGGACAGCCCGGCGGCCGTATTTT. Translating gives CASSQGAGTARRPYF.

The V call is TRBV5-1, the J call TRBJ2-3, with D tentatively TRBD2 (5 bases). V lost 7 bases and J 4 bases, leaving 13 bases between the germline ends. Germline V lookup: CDR1 SGHRS, CDR2 YFSETQ. This CDR3 contains 13 residues. CDR3 amino acids: CASGQAAPDTQYF. The CDR3 DNA reads as TGCGCCAGCGGTCAAGCGGCCCCAGATACGCAGTATTTT.

The chain uses TRBV5-6 and TRBJ2-1; TRBD2 agrees at 11 bases. V shed 6 bases, J shed 2 bases, and the junction held 7 bases outside the gene matches. CDR1 is SGHDT and CDR2 is YYEEEE in the germline V gene. The CDR3 is 16 amino acids. CDR3 protein: CASTPPGLAAYNEQFF. The CDR3 DNA is TGTGCCAGCACCCCGCCGGGACTAGCGGCCTACAATGAGCAGTTCTTC.

The rearrangement uses TRBV28 and TRBJ1-1; a possible D gene is TRBD1 (6 bases). The V gene's germline CDR1 is MDHEN and CDR2 SYDVKM. The CDR3 totals 13 residues. V was clipped by 3 bases and J by 11 bases, with 16 bases between them. Here the CDR3 reads CASSLADSAIAFF. The CDR3 nucleotides are TGTGCCAGCAGTTTGGCGGACAGTGCTATCGCTTTCTTT.

In nucleotides, the CDR3 is TGCGCCAGCAGCTTGGTACAGGGGGGCCGGGTTGAGCAGTTCTTC. Its translation: CASSLVQGGRVEQFF. The V gene is TRBV5-1, the J gene TRBJ2-1; TRBD1 agrees at 8 bases. Germline CDR1 is SGHRS and CDR2 is YFSETQ. The CDR3 contains 15 residues. J gave up 9 bases and V 0 bases, and 8 bases lay outside the gene matches.

The chain joins TRBV7-8 to TRBJ1-2, with D possibly TRBD1 on 5 matching bases. The CDR3 runs 13 residues. Germline CDR1 reads SGHVS; CDR2 reads FQNEAQ. Trimming removed 2 bases at V and 6 bases at J, with 10 bases between. CDR3 sequence: CASSLNRQDGYTF. The CDR3 bases are TGTGCCAGCAGCTTAAACAGGCAGGATGGCTACACCTTC.

This clone has only one observation. The rearrangement links TRBV5-5 to TRBJ1-3, with D perhaps matching TRBD1 (6 bases). Trimming shortened V by 3 bases and J by 0 bases, and 10 bases separated the two germline ends. The CDR3 loop spans 15 amino acids. The germline V gene encodes CDR1 SGHKS and CDR2 YYEKEE (reference sequence). DNA for the CDR3: TGTGCCAGCAGCTCTCAGGGGATCTCTGGAAACACCATATATTTT. As protein: CASSSQGISGNTIYF.

V is TRBV29-1 and J is TRBJ2-1, with D possibly being TRBD1 (5 bases). V lost 4 bases and J 1 base, leaving 11 bases between the germline ends. The CDR3 extends over 14 amino acids. CDR1 and CDR2 from the germline V gene are SQVTM and ANQGSEA. DNA of the CDR3: TGCAGCGTTGTTCAGGGATTTTCCTACAATGAGCAGTTCTTC. The encoded protein is CSVVQGFSYNEQFF.

This chain connects TRBV29-1 to TRBJ1-1; D is unclear. CDR1 and CDR2 (germline): SQVTM, ANQGSEA. Deletions cut 5 bases from V and 0 bases from J, with 10 bases between. CDR3 length: 13 amino acids. In DNA form, the CDR3 reads TGCAGCGTTTGTCAGGTTTTGAACACTGAAGCTTTCTTT. The encoded protein is CSVCQVLNTEAFF.

The rearrangement joins TRBV27 to TRBJ1-3; D unresolved. CDR3 length: 15 amino acids. V gave up 2 bases and J gave up 4 bases, with 12 bases separating them. Per germline, CDR1 MNHEY and CDR2 SMNVEV (reference sequence). CDR3 bases: TGTGCCAGCAGTTTAGCGGCTTCGCGGGGAAACACCATATATTTT. As protein: CASSLAASRGNTIYF.

This clone was found many times. The chain has TRBV6-5 and TRBJ2-7; the match to TRBD2 covers 8 bases. The V segment lost 6 bases and the J segment 2 bases; nucleotides outside the gene matches: 6. Germline CDR1 and CDR2: MNHEY and SVGAGI. This CDR3 has 14 amino acids. The CDR3 DNA follows: TGTGCCAGCAGAGAGCGGGGGCCAGCCTACGAGCAGTACTTC. Its translation: CASRERGPAYEQYF.

The chain couples TRBV3-1 (or the pseudogene TRBV3-2) to TRBJ2-7; D remains unclear. V shed 1 base and J shed 7 bases, with 14 bases lying between them. CDR3 length: 14 amino acids. CDR1 and CDR2 from the germline V gene are LGHDT and YNNKEL (reference sequence). The CDR3 region has the DNA TGTGCCAGCAGCCAAGGGCGATTAGCTAGGGAGCAGTACTTC. It yields the protein CASSQGRLAREQYF.

J is TRBJ1-5 and V is TRBV11-2; the match to TRBD1 covers 9 bases. Germline CDR1 SGHAT, CDR2 FQNNGV. The CDR3 contains 14 residues. V was pared by 6 bases and J by 4 bases, with 4 bases of the junction left unmatched. DNA of the CDR3: TGTGCCAGCAGTGCCGACAGGGGGAATCAGCCCCAGCATTTT. It codes for CASSADRGNQPQHF. The whole variable domain, remainder taken from reference TRBV11-2 and TRBJ1-5, is EAGVAQSPRYKIIEKRQSVAFWCNPISGHATLYWYQQILGQGPKLLIQFQNNGVVDDSQLPKDRFSAERLKGVDSTLKIQPAKLEDSAVYLCASSADRGNQPQHFGDGTRLSIL.

The V gene is TRBV6-4, the J gene TRBJ2-3; TRBD2 matches at 9 bases. The CDR3 is 15 residues long. Germline V gives CDR1 MRHNA, CDR2 SNTAGT. J was trimmed by 4 bases and V by 2 bases; bases with no gene match: 4. Here the CDR3 reads CASSDEAGGSDTQYF. DNA for the CDR3: TGTGCCAGCAGTGACGAAGCGGGGGGATCAGATACGCAGTATTTT.